The 10 T cell receptor beta chains below come from one sample, sequenced in a study of T-cell reconstitution after alpha-beta-depleted transplantation in children. Unique molecular identifiers featured in how the TCRbeta library was prepared. TCRdb reprocessed the PCR reads via MiXCR and lists one record per CDR3 protein. The table lists about 150,000 distinct CDR3 sequences, 11% of them singletons. The source was PBMCs, collected before TCRalphabeta/CD19-depleted stem cell transplant. These receptors were obtained from a boy aged 2-15 years with acute myeloid leukemia, due to receive a stem cell transplant.

This clonotype was recorded at least ten times. J is TRBJ1-6 and V is TRBV20-1; a possible D gene is TRBD1 (6 bases). Germline CDR1 DFQATT, CDR2 SNEGSKA (reference sequence). The CDR3 totals 15 residues. Trimming left V 2 bases short and J 8 bases short, with 16 bases between. CDR3 DNA: TGCAGTGCTAGACAAACGGTGCGGACAGATTCACCCCTCCACTTT. Translating gives CSARQTVRTDSPLHF.

This clonotype was observed many times. The rearrangement joins TRBV7-3 to TRBJ1-1; D might be TRBD1 (5 bases). V lost 5 bases and J 7 bases, leaving 14 bases between the germline ends. The CDR3 contains 13 residues. CDR1 SGHTA and CDR2 FQGTGA come from the germline V gene. CDR3: CASSPRDGREAFF. The CDR3 nucleotides read TGTGCCAGCAGCCCCCGGGACGGGCGTGAAGCTTTCTTT. Supplemented by reference TRBV7-3 and TRBJ1-1, the full variable domain reads GAGVSQTPSNKVTEKGKYVELRCDPISGHTALYWYRQSLGQGPEFLIYFQGTGAADDSGLPNDRFFAVRPEGSVSTLKIQRTERGDSAVYLCASSPRDGREAFFGQGTRLTVV.

Many counts were recorded for this clonotype. This chain connects TRBV12-3 or TRBV12-4 to TRBJ1-6; TRBD1 aligns across 7 bases. The CDR3 is made up of 14 amino acids. Trimming cost V 2 bases and J 10 bases; bases outside gene matches: 5. CDR3 loop: CASSLTQGESPLHF. As DNA, the CDR3 is TGTGCCAGCAGTTTAACCCAGGGGGAGTCACCCCTCCACTTT.

This clonotype was picked up one time. The chain employs TRBV5-1 and TRBJ2-3, with 11 bases fitting TRBD2. The CDR3 has 15 amino acids. The junction had 6 bases not matched to a gene; V was cut back by 4 bases and J by 5 bases. Germline-derived CDR1 and CDR2 are SGHRS and YFSETQ. CDR3 protein: CASSMSLAGGDTQYF. CDR3 bases: TGCGCCAGCAGCATGTCCCTAGCGGGAGGAGATACGCAGTATTTT.

There are many counts of this clonotype. J is TRBJ2-5 and V is TRBV20-1; 11 bases align to TRBD2. Germline assignment: CDR1 DFQATT and CDR2 SNEGSKA (reference sequence). Losses at the gene ends were 1 base for V and 12 bases for J; bases not matched to a gene: 7. This CDR3 comprises 13 residues. DNA for the CDR3: TGCAGTGCTAGAGTTCTAGCGGGGGGAGATGAGTACTTC. Translation: CSARVLAGGDEYF.

This clonotype was counted at least ten times. This chain links TRBV20-1 with TRBJ2-1, with TRBD1 identical over 7 bases. CDR3 length: 14 residues. V trimming: 6 bases; J trimming: 3 bases; junction bases outside the gene matches: 8. CDR1 and CDR2 (germline): DFQATT, SNEGSKA (reference sequence). CDR3 nucleotide sequence: TGCAGTGCCCTCCGGGACAGTGACTACAATGAGCAGTTCTTC. Translated: CSALRDSDYNEQFF.

In its sample, this clonotype was seen many times. The chain is built from TRBV5-1 and TRBJ2-1; 8 bases map to TRBD2. Germline V gene lookup returns CDR1 SGHRS and CDR2 YFSETQ. J gave up 7 bases and V 4 bases, and 22 bases lay outside the gene matches. The CDR3 is 19 amino acids. CDR3 sequence: CASSRGPTGTRGVGNEQFF. CDR3 DNA: TGCGCCAGCAGCCGGGGACCAACCGGGACTAGAGGTGTCGGGAATGAGCAGTTCTTC.

As for this clonotype: This sequence may be a read error, since a much larger clone differs from it by one base. The chain joins TRBV30 to TRBJ2-1, with D unclear. The germline V gene encodes CDR1 GTSNPN and CDR2 SVGIG (reference sequence). There are 13 residues in the CDR3. The CDR3 here is CAWSPTGYNEQLF. In nucleotides, the CDR3 is TGTGCCTGGAGTCCAACCGGGTACAATGAGCAGCTCTTC. Together with reference TRBV30 and TRBJ2-1, the CDR3 gives the full variable domain: SQTIHQWPATLVQPVGSPLSLECTVEGTSNPNLYWYRQAAGRGLQLLFYSVGIGQISSEVPQNLSASRPQDRQFILSSKKLLLSDSGFYLCAWSPTGYNEQLFGPGTRLTVL.

This clonotype was observed many times. The rearrangement uses TRBV24-1 and TRBJ2-1, with D perhaps TRBD2 (6 bases). Between the trimmed V and J ends, which lost 4 bases and 1 base, there was a span of 13 bases. The CDR3 has 16 residues. CDR1 and CDR2 from the germline V gene are KGHDR and SFDVKD. CDR3 protein: CATSDPGAGSYNEQFF. CDR3 bases: TGTGCCACCAGTGACCCCGGGGCGGGATCCTACAATGAGCAGTTCTTC.

This clonotype was observed many times. The chain combines TRBV30 with TRBJ1-2, with D perhaps matching TRBD1 (5 bases). This CDR3 region has 12 residues. V lost 6 bases and J 6 bases, leaving 14 bases between the germline ends. CDR1 and CDR2 from the germline V gene are GTSNPN and SVGIG (reference sequence). The CDR3 reads CACLREAHGYTF. The CDR3 region has the DNA TGTGCCTGCCTCAGGGAGGCCCATGGCTACACCTTC.